The rows below give T cell receptor beta chains drawn from one sample of a study of cytomegalovirus exposure and HLA in healthy donors. Assay: immunoSEQ multiplex PCR; the TCRdb copy retains only in-frame clones and omits some. The sample holds 99,000 or so clones, about 80% seen once. Sample: PBMCs. These TCRs come from a man between 60 and 70 years old in good health and CMV-seropositive. CDR3s include the opening cysteine and the closing phenylalanine or tryptophan. A D gene is named only where the DNA matches it firmly. Rows may omit the clone size; those that give it use once, few, many or a size class.

few,TRBV5-1,NA,TRBJ1-1,TGCGCCAGCAGCTCGGAACAGGGACGAACTGAAGCTTTCTTT,CASSSEQGRTEAFF
NA,TRBV12-5,NA,TRBJ2-3,TGTGCTAGTGCCCTCTCGAGGGATACGCAGTATTTT,CASALSRDTQYF
NA,TRBV11-2,NA,TRBJ1-2,TGTGCCAGCAGCTTACGGCTCCAGACAGACTATGGCTACACCTTC,CASSLRLQTDYGYTF
NA,TRBV10-3,NA,TRBJ2-3,TGTGCCATCAGGGCTAGCACAGATACGCAGTATTTT,CAIRASTDTQYF
few,TRBV10-3,TRBD1,TRBJ1-6,TGTGCCACCCTCGGACAGGAGAATTCACCCCTCCACTTT,CATLGQENSPLHF
NA,TRBV4-3,NA,TRBJ1-2,TGCGCCAGCAGCCAAGAACACAACTATGGCTACACCTTC,CASSQEHNYGYTF
NA,TRBV9,NA,TRBJ1-1,TGTGCCAGCAGCGTAGCCCCAGGGGACACTGAAGCTTTCTTT,CASSVAPGDTEAFF
NA,TRBV7-9,NA,TRBJ2-5,TGTGCCAGCAGCCCGCGGCACGAGACCCAGTACTTC,CASSPRHETQYF
NA,TRBV7-9,NA,TRBJ1-5,TGTGCCAGCAGCTCTATATCGGGGCCCCAGCATTTT,CASSSISGPQHF
NA,TRBV5-4,TRBD1,TRBJ2-1,TGTGCCAGCAGCCAACAGGGGCCGAGCTCCTACAATGAGCAGTTCTTC,CASSQQGPSSYNEQFF
NA,TRBV5-8,TRBD1,TRBJ2-5,TGTGCCAGCACCATTGGACAGGGAGTAGGGGAGCAGTACTTC,CASTIGQGVGEQYF
once,TRBV19,TRBD2,TRBJ2-1,TGTGCCAGCCGACTAGCGGGGGCTAAGGATGAGCAGTTCTTC,CASRLAGAKDEQFF
NA,TRBV7-9,TRBD1,TRBJ1-1,TGTTCCAGCAGCAGGGACAGGTTAGAAGCTTTCTTT,CSSSRDRLEAFF
NA,TRBV6-5,NA,TRBJ2-5,TGTGCCAGCAGTCGGCCGGGACAAGGGGAGACCCAGTACTTC,CASSRPGQGETQYF
NA,TRBV4-1,TRBD1,TRBJ2-7,TGCGCCAGCAGCCAGCCCCTTGGACAGGGGGCCGACGAGCAGTACTTC,CASSQPLGQGADEQYF
NA,TRBV4-2,NA,TRBJ1-6,TGTGCCAGCAGCCAAGATCGCAGGGCCTCACCCCTCCACTTT,CASSQDRRASPLHF
NA,TRBV10-3,NA,TRBJ1-5,TGTGCCATCAGGGTGCAGGAAGATCAGCCCCAGCATTTT,CAIRVQEDQPQHF
NA,TRBV4-1,NA,TRBJ2-2,TGCGCCAGCAGCCAAGTGGGGCAGAACACCGGGGAGCTGTTTTTT,CASSQVGQNTGELFF
NA,TRBV6-5,NA,TRBJ2-1,TGTGCCAGCAGTAGGGGGGGAAATGAGCAGTTCTTC,CASSRGGNEQFF
NA,TRBV19,NA,TRBJ1-1,TGTGCCAGTAGTTCCCCCCCCGGGACACCTGAAGCTTTCTTT,CASSSPPGTPEAFF
NA,TRBV6-7,NA,TRBJ1-2,TGTGTCAGCAGCTCGGACAGTAACTATGGCTACACCTTC,CVSSSDSNYGYTF
NA,TRBV11-2,NA,TRBJ1-2,TGTGCCAGCAGCTTAGATCCCCCATGGACACGGATCAACTATGGCTACACCTTC,CASSLDPPWTRINYGYTF
NA,TRBV9,NA,TRBJ1-2,TGTGCCAGCAGCGTAGTGGATGGGGCCCCTAACTATGGCTACACCTTC,CASSVVDGAPNYGYTF
NA,TRBV7-9,TRBD2,TRBJ2-3,TGTGCCAGCAGCTTCCGGGGGGTCCCAGATACGCAGTATTTT,CASSFRGVPDTQYF
NA,TRBV5-1,TRBD1,TRBJ1-5,TGCGCCAGCAGCTTGGATCCAGGGGGCGGTCAGCCCCAGCATTTT,CASSLDPGGGQPQHF
NA,TRBV28,NA,TRBJ2-2,TGTGCCAGCGCACCGCGGGGGAACACCGGGGAGCTGTTTTTT,CASAPRGNTGELFF
NA,TRBV18,NA,TRBJ2-1,TGTGCCAGCTCACGGGGACTGGATTACAATGAGCAGTTCTTC,CASSRGLDYNEQFF
once,TRBV2,TRBD1,TRBJ1-1,TGTGCCAGCAGTGAAGGGACAGGGGGCAACACTGAAGCTTTCTTT,CASSEGTGGNTEAFF
NA,TRBV9,NA,TRBJ1-3,TGTGCCAGCAGCGCCAGTGGAAACACCATATATTTT,CASSASGNTIYF
NA,TRBV6-1,TRBD1,TRBJ1-2,TGTGCCAGCAGTGAACAGGGGGGACAGGGCTACGGCTACACCTTC,CASSEQGGQGYGYTF
NA,TRBV6-5,TRBD1,TRBJ1-1,TGTGCCACCAAAGGAGGGACAGGGAACACTGAAGCTTTCTTT,CATKGGTGNTEAFF
NA,TRBV6-6,NA,TRBJ1-1,TGTGCCAGCAGTCGGCCACAGGGATATGGTTTCTTT,CASSRPQGYGFF
once,TRBV18,TRBD1,TRBJ2-1,TGTGCCAGCTCACCCACTAGGACAGGGGTAAGCAATGAGCAGTTCTTC,CASSPTRTGVSNEQFF
NA,TRBV28,NA,TRBJ1-2,TGTGCCAGCAGTTCACTTCTTGGGCCGTCCTATGGCTACACCTTC,CASSSLLGPSYGYTF
NA,TRBV19,TRBD1,TRBJ2-6,TGTGCCAGTAGTCGCTCACCGGGACAGGGGGCGGAAGGGGCCAACGTCCTGACTTTC,CASSRSPGQGAEGANVLTF
few,TRBV7-9,NA,TRBJ1-1,TGTGCCAGCAGCTTAGGGGGGGGGATGAACACTGAAGCTTTCTTT,CASSLGGGMNTEAFF
NA,TRBV6-1,TRBD1,TRBJ1-4,TGTGCCAGCAGTGAGACAGGGAGGAATGAAAGACTGTTTTTT,CASSETGRNERLFF
NA,TRBV6-5,TRBD2,TRBJ2-7,TGTGCCAGCAGTTACACACTAAGCGGGGGACCCTACGAGCAGTACTTC,CASSYTLSGGPYEQYF
NA,TRBV11-2,NA,TRBJ1-2,TGTGCCGGCAGTTTGGACAGCTTTAACTATGGCTACACCTTC,CAGSLDSFNYGYTF
NA,TRBV23-1,TRBD2,TRBJ2-3,TGCGCCAGCAGTCTTACTAGCGGGGGGGCAGATACGCAGTATTTT,CASSLTSGGADTQYF
few,TRBV5-1,TRBD1,TRBJ1-5,TGCGCCAACAAACCTACAGGGGACGGTCAGCCCCAGCATTTT,CANKPTGDGQPQHF
few,TRBV18,TRBD1,TRBJ1-3,TGTGCCAGCTCGCCCGGGACAGGGCCCTCTGGAAACACCATATATTTT,CASSPGTGPSGNTIYF
NA,TRBV9,NA,TRBJ2-2,TGTGCCAGCAGCGTAGAGCCCGGGGAGCTGTTTTTT,CASSVEPGELFF
NA,TRBV2,TRBD1,TRBJ1-6,TGTGCCAGCAGTGAATCATCAGGGGGGCCGTCACCCCTCCACTTT,CASSESSGGPSPLHF
few,TRBV4-2,TRBD1,TRBJ1-4,TGTGCCAGCAGCCAAGCATCAGGGGGTACTAATGAAAAACTGTTTTTT,CASSQASGGTNEKLFF
NA,TRBV19,NA,TRBJ2-1,TGTGCCAGTAGTATTGAGGGCAATGAGCAGTTCTTC,CASSIEGNEQFF
few,TRBV7-6,TRBD1,TRBJ2-7,TGTGCCAGCAGCCGATGGACAGGAGATAGATCCTACGAGCAGTACTTC,CASSRWTGDRSYEQYF